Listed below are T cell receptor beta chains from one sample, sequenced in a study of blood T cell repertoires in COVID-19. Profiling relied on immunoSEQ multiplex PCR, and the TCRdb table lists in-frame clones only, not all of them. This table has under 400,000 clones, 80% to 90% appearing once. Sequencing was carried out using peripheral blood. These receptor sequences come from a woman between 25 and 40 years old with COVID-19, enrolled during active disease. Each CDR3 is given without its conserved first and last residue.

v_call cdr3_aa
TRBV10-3 AISDRGRAGQETQY
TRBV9 ASSGTGANYGYT
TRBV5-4 ASSFATNTEAF
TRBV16 ASSQLAGPGNTIY
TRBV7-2 ASSTTGSGNEQF
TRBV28 ASNLQGQQY
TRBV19 ASTHDRARAF
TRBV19 ASSIAGKVDNEQF
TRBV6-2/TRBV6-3 ASSYPQGTATGELF
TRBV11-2 ASSPPHLTDTQY
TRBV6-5 ASSPGGGLNQPQH
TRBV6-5 ASTRGGNEQF
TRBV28 ASSLGGKETQY
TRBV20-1 SAKTGWEQF
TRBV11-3 ASSLDGRLAMAWAGELF
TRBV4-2 ASSQETSGPTYEQY
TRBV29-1 SVGQGAGGNQPQH
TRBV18 ASSPRDTFNEQF
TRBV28 ASSLWRQGGGGYT
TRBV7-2 ASSSRDSNQPQH
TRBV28 ASNPLRQPQH
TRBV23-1 ASSLPGGVRHSNQPQH